The 9 T cell receptor beta chains below come from one sample, sequenced in a study of regulatory T cells in long-lasting Graves disease. Time point here: newly diagnosed GD, antithyroid drugs for less than 3 months. PBMC RNA served as the TCR library source. Arm-PCR of CDR3 regions with iRepertoire HTBI primers generated TCR beta libraries. Via MiXCR, TCRdb re-called the multiplex PCR reads, giving one row per CDR3 protein. Among around 250,000 distinct CDR3 sequences, 15% to 20% were seen once, and the ten largest hold 11% to 15%. This same sample was also part of a study on T cells in Graves' hyperthyroidism and ophthalmopathy.

The specimen was peripheral blood mononuclear cells (PBMCs), collected at new diagnosis, from a patient treated with antithyroid drugs. The receptors shown here come from a woman in her twenties or thirties with Graves disease.

This clonotype has only a few counts. The V gene is TRBV20-1, the J gene TRBJ2-1, with 12 positions matching TRBD2. The CDR3 loop spans 15 amino acids. CDR1 is DFQATT and CDR2 is SNEGSKA in the germline V gene (reference sequence). V lost 3 bases to trimming and J lost 6 bases; unmatched junction nucleotides: 6. For the CDR3, the DNA is TGCAGTGCTAGGGTGCTAGCGGGGGGGGCCAATGAGCAGTTCTTC. It is translated as CSARVLAGGANEQFF.

V and J are TRBV6-1 and TRBJ2-1, with D perhaps being TRBD1 or TRBD2 (5 bases each). Trimming took 8 bases from V and 0 from J, leaving 23 bases between them. The CDR3 sequence is 18 residues long. The germline V gene encodes CDR1 MNHNS and CDR2 SASEGT. CDR3 DNA: TGTGCCAGCGGGGGAGTAGGTAGGGGCGGCCGCTCCTACAATGAGCAGTTCTTC. This gives the protein CASGGVGRGGRSYNEQFF.

The sample holds many counts of this clonotype. The V call is TRBV7-9, the J call TRBJ1-1; D is perhaps TRBD1 (5 bases). CDR3 size: 14 residues. Germline CDR1 reads SEHNR; CDR2 reads FQNEAQ (reference sequence). V gave up 6 bases and J gave up 4 bases, with 15 bases separating them. CDR3 loop: CASSRGGYSTEAFF. The CDR3 nucleotides are TGTGCCAGCAGTCGGGGGGGGTACAGCACTGAAGCTTTCTTT.

There are many counts of this clonotype. The chain has TRBV7-6 and TRBJ1-1; unclear D gene. The CDR3 is made up of 12 amino acids. V was cut by 1 base and J by 11 bases, with 11 bases left in between. CDR1 is SGHVS, CDR2 FNYEAQ, per germline. For the CDR3, the DNA is TGTGCCAGCAGCTTAGGGCGGGGAATGGCTTTCTTT. Translation: CASSLGRGMAFF.

This clonotype has ten or more counts. The DNA for the CDR3 is TGTGCCAGCTCACCAGACCAGGGAAGTCAGCCCCAGCATTTT. Protein sequence: CASSPDQGSQPQHF. The V gene is TRBV18, the J gene TRBJ1-5, with D possibly TRBD1 on 5 matching bases. The CDR3 has 14 residues. Germline V gene data show CDR1 as KGHSH and CDR2 as LQKENI. The ends were cut back, 2 bases at V and 6 bases at J, with 11 bases in the middle.

This clonotype was counted ten times or more. The chain is built from TRBV6-1 and TRBJ2-2; no firm D call. The CDR3 totals 11 residues. V was trimmed by 5 bases and J by 7 bases, leaving 5 bases between them. In germline, CDR1 is MNHNS, CDR2 SASEGT. The CDR3 sequence is CASSPNGELFF. DNA for the CDR3: TGTGCCAGCAGTCCAAACGGGGAGCTGTTTTTT.

This clonotype was detected only once. Compared with germline, one end of the junction differs, possibly owing to a read error. The V call is TRBV12-3 or TRBV12-4, the J call TRBJ1-1; the D gene is possibly TRBD1 (5 bases). The CDR3 covers 13 residues. CDR3 region: CASSYGVDTEASF. The CDR3 nucleotides are TGTGCCAGCTCATATGGGGTGGACACTGAAGCTTCCTTT.

This chain links TRBV29-1 with TRBJ2-5, with 11 nucleotides matching TRBD2. The V gene's germline CDR1 is SQVTM and CDR2 ANQGSEA. V trimming: 7 bases; J trimming: 3 bases; junction bases outside the gene matches: 4. CDR3 size: 13 residues. The CDR3 DNA follows: TGCAGCGCCCTACTAGCGGGAGAAGAGACCCAGTACTTC. Translation gives CSALLAGEETQYF.

This clonotype was seen a handful of times. The chain is built from TRBV9 and TRBJ2-7, with 10 nucleotides matching TRBD1. The V segment lost 1 base and the J segment 6 bases; nucleotides outside the gene matches: 4. The CDR3 is 14 residues long. The germline CDR1 and CDR2 sequences are SGDLS and YYNGEE. CDR3 in amino acids: CASSVTGQGSEQYF. The DNA of the CDR3 is TGTGCCAGCAGCGTAACGGGACAGGGGTCCGAGCAGTACTTC.